Listed below are T cell receptor beta chains from one sample, sequenced in a study of shared clonotypes between healthy human individuals. Clones were sequenced by immunoSEQ multiplex PCR, and TCRdb holds only the in-frame ones, with some missing. The sample lists 330,000 or so clones; approximately 79% were seen once. Sequenced sample: memory CD4+ T cells sorted from blood. Source of these receptors: a man aged 30 to 39 in good health. CDR3s include the opening cysteine and the closing phenylalanine or tryptophan. Each record gives: J gene, D gene, V gene, clone size, CDR3 protein, CDR3 DNA. D genes are given only for firm matches. A clone size is listed for some rows: how often the clone was seen (once, few, many), or a class if it is expanded.

J gene: TRBJ1-2
D gene: .
V gene: TRBV5-4
clone size: .
CDR3 protein: CASSKSGTSTNYGYTF
CDR3 DNA: TGTGCCAGCAGTAAGTCCGGGACAAGTACTAACTATGGCTACACCTTC

J gene: TRBJ2-2
D gene: TRBD2
V gene: TRBV7-2
clone size: .
CDR3 protein: CASSYSSGNTGELFF
CDR3 DNA: TGTGCCAGCAGCTACTCTAGCGGAAACACCGGGGAGCTGTTTTTT

J gene: TRBJ2-2
D gene: .
V gene: TRBV2
clone size: .
CDR3 protein: CASSERGNWVTGELFF
CDR3 DNA: TGTGCCAGCAGTGAAAGGGGGAATTGGGTCACCGGGGAGCTGTTTTTT

J gene: TRBJ2-3
D gene: TRBD2
V gene: TRBV18
clone size: .
CDR3 protein: CASSAAGVTDTQYF
CDR3 DNA: TGTGCCAGCTCAGCGGCGGGAGTCACAGATACGCAGTATTTT

J gene: TRBJ2-1
D gene: TRBD1
V gene: TRBV7-9
clone size: once
CDR3 protein: CASSPRGQGIRDEQFF
CDR3 DNA: TGTGCCAGCAGCCCGAGGGGACAGGGGATTAGGGATGAGCAGTTCTTC

J gene: TRBJ2-3
D gene: .
V gene: TRBV11-2
clone size: .
CDR3 protein: CASSLTGAPDTQYF
CDR3 DNA: TGTGCCAGCAGCCTTACCGGGGCTCCAGATACGCAGTATTTT

J gene: TRBJ2-7
D gene: TRBD1
V gene: TRBV6-1
clone size: .
CDR3 protein: CASSGGQSWYEQYF
CDR3 DNA: TGTGCCAGCAGTGGGGGACAGAGCTGGTACGAGCAGTACTTC

J gene: TRBJ2-2
D gene: .
V gene: TRBV6-6
clone size: few
CDR3 protein: CASSASRATGELFF
CDR3 DNA: TGTGCCAGCAGCGCAAGCAGGGCCACCGGGGAGCTGTTTTTT

J gene: TRBJ2-3
D gene: .
V gene: TRBV30
clone size: .
CDR3 protein: CAWSPAQGIGTDTQYF
CDR3 DNA: TGTGCCTGGAGCCCGGCCCAGGGAATCGGCACAGATACGCAGTATTTT

J gene: TRBJ1-2
D gene: TRBD1
V gene: TRBV5-1
clone size: .
CDR3 protein: CASSLYGNPDRALSF
CDR3 DNA: TGCGCCAGCAGCTTGTATGGTAACCCAGACAGGGCGCTGTCCTTC

J gene: TRBJ2-2
D gene: .
V gene: TRBV5-1
clone size: .
CDR3 protein: CASSLALVGELFF
CDR3 DNA: TGCGCCAGCAGCTTGGCCCTGGTCGGGGAGCTGTTTTTT

J gene: TRBJ2-7
D gene: TRBD2
V gene: TRBV10-2
clone size: .
CDR3 protein: CASSYPGLASEQYF
CDR3 DNA: TGCGCCAGCAGTTATCCGGGACTAGCTTCCGAGCAGTACTTC

J gene: TRBJ2-2
D gene: .
V gene: TRBV6-1
clone size: .
CDR3 protein: CATRPPLPGELFF
CDR3 DNA: TGTGCCACCCGACCCCCCCTACCCGGGGAGCTGTTTTTT

J gene: TRBJ2-7
D gene: .
V gene: TRBV7-6
clone size: .
CDR3 protein: CASSLVGGLANEQYF
CDR3 DNA: TGTGCCAGCAGCTTAGTAGGCGGCCTAGCGAACGAGCAGTACTTC

J gene: TRBJ2-7
D gene: .
V gene: TRBV28
clone size: once
CDR3 protein: CASSVGLGYEQYF
CDR3 DNA: TGTGCCAGCTCCGTCGGGCTAGGGTACGAGCAGTACTTC

J gene: TRBJ2-7
D gene: .
V gene: TRBV9
clone size: .
CDR3 protein: CASSVAGERVGVEGLEQYF
CDR3 DNA: TGTGCCAGCAGCGTGGCCGGTGAACGGGTCGGGGTAGAGGGCCTCGAGCAGTACTTC

J gene: TRBJ2-1
D gene: .
V gene: TRBV2
clone size: .
CDR3 protein: CASEYQGNEQFF
CDR3 DNA: TGTGCCAGCGAGTACCAGGGGAATGAGCAGTTCTTC

J gene: TRBJ2-1
D gene: .
V gene: TRBV6-6
clone size: .
CDR3 protein: CASEKRLGEQNNEQFF
CDR3 DNA: TGTGCCAGCGAAAAAAGGCTGGGGGAGCAAAACAATGAGCAGTTCTTC

J gene: TRBJ2-5
D gene: TRBD2
V gene: TRBV5-1
clone size: .
CDR3 protein: CASSFLAGGNQETQYF
CDR3 DNA: TGCGCCAGCAGCTTCCTAGCGGGGGGAAACCAAGAGACCCAGTACTTC

J gene: TRBJ2-3
D gene: .
V gene: TRBV7-3
clone size: .
CDR3 protein: CARTPWDHHTDTQYF
CDR3 DNA: TGTGCCAGGACCCCATGGGACCACCACACAGATACGCAGTATTTT

J gene: TRBJ2-7
D gene: .
V gene: TRBV6-5
clone size: .
CDR3 protein: CASSYSKLTAYEQYF
CDR3 DNA: TGTGCCAGCAGTTACTCGAAACTGACAGCCTACGAGCAGTACTTC

J gene: TRBJ2-7
D gene: .
V gene: TRBV7-2
clone size: .
CDR3 protein: CASSFAAYEQYF
CDR3 DNA: TGTGCCAGCAGCTTCGCGGCCTACGAGCAGTACTTC

J gene: TRBJ2-1
D gene: .
V gene: TRBV28
clone size: .
CDR3 protein: CASRGVKEKPYNEQFF
CDR3 DNA: TGTGCCAGCAGAGGGGTGAAGGAGAAGCCCTACAATGAGCAGTTCTTC

J gene: TRBJ2-7
D gene: TRBD1
V gene: TRBV28
clone size: .
CDR3 protein: CASRTGTGPNYEQYF
CDR3 DNA: TGTGCCAGCAGAACCGGGACAGGGCCGAATTACGAGCAGTACTTC

J gene: TRBJ2-1
D gene: .
V gene: TRBV5-6
clone size: .
CDR3 protein: CASHKTLPGLSLNEQFF
CDR3 DNA: TGTGCCAGCCACAAGACCCTCCCGGGCCTCTCCCTAAATGAGCAGTTCTTC

J gene: TRBJ2-4
D gene: TRBD2
V gene: TRBV5-4
clone size: .
CDR3 protein: CASSLGQRDKNIQYF
CDR3 DNA: TGTGCCAGCAGCTTGGGCCAGCGGGATAAAAACATTCAGTACTTC

J gene: TRBJ2-6
D gene: .
V gene: TRBV1
clone size: .
CDR3 protein: CTSSSRVNVLTF
CDR3 DNA: TGCACCAGCAGCAGTCGGGTCAACGTCCTGACTTTC

J gene: TRBJ2-2
D gene: .
V gene: TRBV9
clone size: many
CDR3 protein: CASSVVSPTGGTGELFF
CDR3 DNA: TGTGCCAGCAGCGTAGTCTCTCCTACCGGGGGAACCGGGGAGCTGTTTTTT

J gene: TRBJ2-1
D gene: .
V gene: TRBV29-1
clone size: .
CDR3 protein: CSVRVGDAQFF
CDR3 DNA: TGCAGCGTTAGAGTCGGAGATGCGCAGTTCTTC

J gene: TRBJ1-3
D gene: .
V gene: TRBV10-1
clone size: .
CDR3 protein: CASSDSGISGNTIYF
CDR3 DNA: TGCGCCAGCAGTGACTCGGGGATATCTGGAAACACCATATATTTT

J gene: TRBJ1-1
D gene: .
V gene: TRBV27
clone size: .
CDR3 protein: CASSRHRGSFSTEAFF
CDR3 DNA: TGTGCCAGCAGTAGACATAGGGGGAGTTTTTCCACTGAAGCTTTCTTT

J gene: TRBJ2-3
D gene: TRBD1
V gene: TRBV10-3
clone size: once
CDR3 protein: CAISESRQGVDTQYF
CDR3 DNA: TGTGCCATCAGTGAGTCGCGACAGGGGGTAGATACGCAGTATTTT

J gene: TRBJ1-1
D gene: .
V gene: TRBV10-3
clone size: .
CDR3 protein: CAISAAGEAFF
CDR3 DNA: TGTGCCATCAGTGCGGCAGGTGAAGCTTTCTTT

J gene: TRBJ2-7
D gene: .
V gene: TRBV5-8
clone size: once
CDR3 protein: CASSPISGVYEQYF
CDR3 DNA: TGTGCCAGCAGCCCGATTAGCGGAGTTTACGAGCAGTACTTC

J gene: TRBJ2-7
D gene: TRBD1
V gene: TRBV9
clone size: .
CDR3 protein: CASSRQGDSGEQYF
CDR3 DNA: TGTGCCAGCAGCAGACAGGGGGATTCTGGGGAGCAGTACTTC

J gene: TRBJ2-2
D gene: .
V gene: TRBV11-3
clone size: few
CDR3 protein: CASSLGWKDTGELFF
CDR3 DNA: TGTGCCAGCAGCTTAGGGTGGAAGGACACCGGGGAGCTGTTTTTT

J gene: TRBJ2-1
D gene: .
V gene: TRBV5-1
clone size: .
CDR3 protein: CASSLAAPGNEQFF
CDR3 DNA: TGCGCCAGCAGCTTGGCCGCGCCTGGCAATGAGCAGTTCTTC

J gene: TRBJ2-7
D gene: .
V gene: TRBV28
clone size: .
CDR3 protein: CASSPGLRPSYEQYF
CDR3 DNA: TGTGCCAGCAGTCCGGGACTCCGCCCCTCCTACGAGCAGTACTTC

J gene: TRBJ2-3
D gene: TRBD2
V gene: TRBV29-1
clone size: .
CDR3 protein: CSVSGTRASSTDTQYF
CDR3 DNA: TGCAGCGTTTCCGGGACTAGGGCATCTAGCACAGATACGCAGTATTTT

J gene: TRBJ1-4
D gene: .
V gene: TRBV15
clone size: few
CDR3 protein: CATSLYRNEKLFF
CDR3 DNA: TGTGCCACCAGCCTTTATCGTAATGAAAAACTGTTTTTT

J gene: TRBJ2-1
D gene: .
V gene: TRBV5-6
clone size: .
CDR3 protein: CASSLLNERSSYNEQFF
CDR3 DNA: TGTGCCAGCAGCTTGTTGAACGAGCGGAGCTCCTACAATGAGCAGTTCTTC

J gene: TRBJ2-1
D gene: .
V gene: TRBV5-4
clone size: .
CDR3 protein: CASGSRTSHNEQFF
CDR3 DNA: TGTGCCAGCGGGTCCCGGACGAGCCACAATGAGCAGTTCTTC

J gene: TRBJ2-4
D gene: .
V gene: TRBV30
clone size: .
CDR3 protein: CAYTDRGKNIQYF
CDR3 DNA: TGTGCCTACACGGACAGAGGCAAAAACATTCAGTACTTC

J gene: TRBJ1-2
D gene: .
V gene: TRBV6-1
clone size: .
CDR3 protein: CASSGTGGGYGYTF
CDR3 DNA: TGTGCCAGCAGTGGGACCGGGGGAGGATATGGCTACACCTTC

J gene: TRBJ2-3
D gene: .
V gene: TRBV7-3
clone size: .
CDR3 protein: CASSKSGTTDTQYF
CDR3 DNA: TGTGCCAGCAGCAAATCCGGGACTACAGATACGCAGTATTTT

J gene: TRBJ2-7
D gene: .
V gene: TRBV5-6
clone size: .
CDR3 protein: CASSLGPVRSYEQYF
CDR3 DNA: TGTGCCAGCAGCTTGGGGCCAGTTAGGTCCTACGAGCAGTACTTC

J gene: TRBJ1-1
D gene: TRBD1
V gene: TRBV30
clone size: .
CDR3 protein: CAWTGQENTEAFF
CDR3 DNA: TGTGCCTGGACAGGACAGGAGAACACTGAAGCTTTCTTT

J gene: TRBJ1-1
D gene: .
V gene: TRBV5-1
clone size: .
CDR3 protein: CASSLVWGFGTEAFF
CDR3 DNA: TGCGCCAGCAGCTTGGTCTGGGGTTTTGGAACTGAAGCTTTCTTT

J gene: TRBJ2-5
D gene: TRBD1
V gene: TRBV30
clone size: .
CDR3 protein: CAWSRQGSETQYF
CDR3 DNA: TGTGCCTGGAGTAGACAGGGTTCGGAGACCCAGTACTTC

J gene: TRBJ2-7
D gene: TRBD2
V gene: TRBV19
clone size: .
CDR3 protein: CASSIVAGGDYEQYF
CDR3 DNA: TGTGCCAGTAGTATTGTGGCGGGAGGAGACTACGAGCAGTACTTC

J gene: TRBJ2-3
D gene: .
V gene: TRBV5-1
clone size: once
CDR3 protein: CASSLGGGDTYTQYF
CDR3 DNA: TGCGCCAGCAGCTTGGGTGGCGGGGACACGTATACGCAGTATTTT

J gene: TRBJ2-7
D gene: .
V gene: TRBV27
clone size: .
CDR3 protein: CASSLTGNIPSYEQYF
CDR3 DNA: TGTGCCAGCAGTCTAACAGGGAATATCCCCTCCTACGAGCAGTACTTC